Listed below are T cell receptor beta chains from one sample, sequenced in a study of identical twins. Via MiXCR, TCRdb re-called the 5' RACE reads, giving one row per CDR3 protein. The sample holds 690,000 or so distinct CDR3 sequences, 8% to 9% seen once. A further study also used this sample, focusing on yellow fever vaccine responses in identical twins.

Material for sequencing was PBMCs. The receptors here all came from a woman aged 18-29 years in good health. Each CDR3 is given with its conserved first and last residue. The order of the fields is D gene, V gene, clone size, J gene, CDR3 DNA, CDR3 protein. D genes are given only for firm matches. Not every row has a clone size; where given, it reads once, few, many or a size class.

D gene: NA; V gene: TRBV28; clone size: NA; J gene: TRBJ2-7; CDR3 DNA: TGTGCCAGCAGTTTACTGGTGGCCGAGCAGTACTTC; CDR3 protein: CASSLLVAEQYF
D gene: NA; V gene: TRBV15; clone size: NA; J gene: TRBJ2-3; CDR3 DNA: TGTGCCACCAGCAGAGACCAGGGTAGCTCAGATACGCAGTATTTT; CDR3 protein: CATSRDQGSSDTQYF
D gene: TRBD1; V gene: TRBV3-1; clone size: NA; J gene: TRBJ2-1; CDR3 DNA: TGTGCCAGCAGCCACGTTAGGACAGGGGGGGAATTTGAGCAGTTCTTC; CDR3 protein: CASSHVRTGGEFEQFF
D gene: TRBD2; V gene: TRBV2; clone size: few; J gene: TRBJ2-7; CDR3 DNA: TGTGCCATCAGTTCTGGACTAGCGGGGGCCGGAAGCTCCTACGAGCAGTACTTC; CDR3 protein: CAISSGLAGAGSSYEQYF
D gene: TRBD1; V gene: TRBV2; clone size: NA; J gene: TRBJ1-2; CDR3 DNA: TGTGCCAGCATCGTGGACAGGGCAAACTATGGCTACACCTTC; CDR3 protein: CASIVDRANYGYTF
D gene: NA; V gene: TRBV5-1; clone size: few; J gene: TRBJ1-2; CDR3 DNA: TGCGCCAGCAGCTTTATGTTCTATGGCTACACCTTC; CDR3 protein: CASSFMFYGYTF
D gene: NA; V gene: TRBV25-1; clone size: few; J gene: TRBJ2-5; CDR3 DNA: TGTGCCAGCAGTGAATCAGACCAAGAGACCCAGTACTTC; CDR3 protein: CASSESDQETQYF
D gene: TRBD2; V gene: TRBV20-1; clone size: NA; J gene: TRBJ2-1; CDR3 DNA: TGCAGTGCTAATCCAGCGGGGGCCTACAATGAGCAGTTCTTC; CDR3 protein: CSANPAGAYNEQFF
D gene: NA; V gene: TRBV12-3/TRBV12-4; clone size: many; J gene: TRBJ2-7; CDR3 DNA: TGTGCCAGCAGTTTTCCTACGGTCAGGGGGGACGAGCAGTACTTC; CDR3 protein: CASSFPTVRGDEQYF
D gene: NA; V gene: TRBV30; clone size: many; J gene: TRBJ1-1; CDR3 DNA: TGTGCCTGGTCGCAGTTTAAGAACACTGAAGCTTTCTTT; CDR3 protein: CAWSQFKNTEAFF
D gene: NA; V gene: TRBV25-1; clone size: few; J gene: TRBJ1-6; CDR3 DNA: TGTGCCAGCAGGGAAACAGGGTGGCATTCACCCCTCCACTTT; CDR3 protein: CASRETGWHSPLHF
D gene: TRBD1; V gene: TRBV2; clone size: NA; J gene: TRBJ2-3; CDR3 DNA: TGTGCCAGCAGTGAATGGAGAGGACAGGGGGCCTCAGATACGCAGTATTTT; CDR3 protein: CASSEWRGQGASDTQYF
D gene: TRBD1; V gene: TRBV10-3; clone size: many; J gene: TRBJ2-1; CDR3 DNA: TGTGCCATCAGCTTCCCGACAGGGGGTGAATACAATGAGCAGTTCTTC; CDR3 protein: CAISFPTGGEYNEQFF
D gene: NA; V gene: TRBV5-1; clone size: NA; J gene: TRBJ2-3; CDR3 DNA: TGCGCCAGCAGCTTGGCCGAGTCTGGAATAGATACGCAGTATTTT; CDR3 protein: CASSLAESGIDTQYF
D gene: NA; V gene: TRBV29-1; clone size: many; J gene: TRBJ2-1; CDR3 DNA: TGCAGCGTTGAGGGTAAGACTAGAGGGGACCATGAGCAGTTCTTC; CDR3 protein: CSVEGKTRGDHEQFF
D gene: NA; V gene: TRBV6-2/TRBV6-3; clone size: NA; J gene: TRBJ2-5; CDR3 DNA: TGTGCCAGCAGACCGCTCCGGGACTCCCAAGAGACCCAGTACTTC; CDR3 protein: CASRPLRDSQETQYF
D gene: NA; V gene: TRBV10-2; clone size: few; J gene: TRBJ2-1; CDR3 DNA: TGCGCCAGCAACCAGGGCCTCTACAATGAGCAGTTCTTC; CDR3 protein: CASNQGLYNEQFF
D gene: NA; V gene: TRBV6-1; clone size: few; J gene: TRBJ2-7; CDR3 DNA: TGTGCCAGCTCTATGGACAGAGCAGCCTACGAGCAGTACTTC; CDR3 protein: CASSMDRAAYEQYF
D gene: NA; V gene: TRBV14; clone size: NA; J gene: TRBJ1-5; CDR3 DNA: TGTGCCAGCAGCCAGGGCGCAAATCAGCCCCAGCATTTT; CDR3 protein: CASSQGANQPQHF
D gene: NA; V gene: TRBV20-1; clone size: few; J gene: TRBJ2-3; CDR3 DNA: TGCAGTGCTAGACGGGGCGGAGATACGCAGTATTTT; CDR3 protein: CSARRGGDTQYF
D gene: NA; V gene: TRBV5-6; clone size: NA; J gene: TRBJ2-4; CDR3 DNA: TGTGCCAGCAGCTCGACTTGGGGGGCCCGAAACATTCAGTACTTC; CDR3 protein: CASSSTWGARNIQYF
D gene: NA; V gene: TRBV12-3/TRBV12-4; clone size: many; J gene: TRBJ2-1; CDR3 DNA: TGTGCCAGCAGCTATGATAGGCCCACCTACAATGAGCAGTTCTTC; CDR3 protein: CASSYDRPTYNEQFF
D gene: TRBD2; V gene: TRBV3-1; clone size: few; J gene: TRBJ2-4; CDR3 DNA: TGTGCCAGCAGCAGACAAGAGGGGACTAATCGGGGCATTCAGTACTTC; CDR3 protein: CASSRQEGTNRGIQYF
D gene: NA; V gene: TRBV15; clone size: few; J gene: TRBJ1-5; CDR3 DNA: TGTGCCACCAGCAGTACAAAGGGGGTTGATCCCAATCAGCCCCAGCATTTT; CDR3 protein: CATSSTKGVDPNQPQHF
D gene: NA; V gene: TRBV4-3; clone size: few; J gene: TRBJ2-7; CDR3 DNA: TGCGCCAGCAGCCATGATACCGGGACAAACTACGAGCAGTACTTC; CDR3 protein: CASSHDTGTNYEQYF
D gene: NA; V gene: TRBV20-1; clone size: NA; J gene: TRBJ1-2; CDR3 DNA: TGCAGTGCTAGCGCTACTAACTATGGCTACACCTTC; CDR3 protein: CSASATNYGYTF
D gene: TRBD2; V gene: TRBV12-3/TRBV12-4; clone size: many; J gene: TRBJ2-1; CDR3 DNA: TGTGCCAGCAACCCGGGACTAGGGGATTTTCGTGAGCAGTTCTTC; CDR3 protein: CASNPGLGDFREQFF
D gene: NA; V gene: TRBV6-1; clone size: many; J gene: TRBJ1-1; CDR3 DNA: TGTGCCAGCAAACCCGAGCGAAGTCGGGCGGAAGCTTTCTTT; CDR3 protein: CASKPERSRAEAFF
D gene: TRBD1; V gene: TRBV3-1; clone size: NA; J gene: TRBJ2-4; CDR3 DNA: TGTGCCAGCAGCCTCTGGACAGGGGGTTTCGAAAACATTCAGTACTTC; CDR3 protein: CASSLWTGGFENIQYF
D gene: NA; V gene: TRBV3-1; clone size: few; J gene: TRBJ2-5; CDR3 DNA: TGTGCCAGCAGCCAAGAAGGGATCCGGTTCCAGTACTTC; CDR3 protein: CASSQEGIRFQYF
D gene: NA; V gene: TRBV7-8; clone size: few; J gene: TRBJ1-1; CDR3 DNA: TGTGCCAGCAGCTTATCCCCAGTAGGGACACTCACTGAAGCTTTCTTT; CDR3 protein: CASSLSPVGTLTEAFF
D gene: TRBD1; V gene: TRBV10-2; clone size: few; J gene: TRBJ2-7; CDR3 DNA: TGCGCCAGCAGTGATAGGGGACAGGGTAACCACGAGCAGTACTTC; CDR3 protein: CASSDRGQGNHEQYF
D gene: NA; V gene: TRBV5-1; clone size: few; J gene: TRBJ1-5; CDR3 DNA: TGCGCCAGCAGCCCGGAGGGGGATAGCAATCAGCCCCAGCATTTT; CDR3 protein: CASSPEGDSNQPQHF
D gene: NA; V gene: TRBV6-2/TRBV6-3; clone size: NA; J gene: TRBJ2-1; CDR3 DNA: TGTGCCAGCAGAAGACTAGACAATGAGCAGTTCTTC; CDR3 protein: CASRRLDNEQFF
D gene: NA; V gene: TRBV28; clone size: NA; J gene: TRBJ1-5; CDR3 DNA: TGTGCCAGCAGTCACGACCGGGGCCAATATAGCAATCAGCCCCAGCATTTT; CDR3 protein: CASSHDRGQYSNQPQHF
D gene: TRBD1; V gene: TRBV3-1; clone size: NA; J gene: TRBJ2-2; CDR3 DNA: TGTGCCAGCAGCCTTTGGGACAGGGGAAACACCGGGGAGCTGTTTTTT; CDR3 protein: CASSLWDRGNTGELFF
D gene: NA; V gene: TRBV4-3; clone size: NA; J gene: TRBJ2-3; CDR3 DNA: TGCGCCAGCAGCCAAATCAAGGGGCGGGATGAAGCGCAGTATTTT; CDR3 protein: CASSQIKGRDEAQYF
D gene: NA; V gene: TRBV29-1; clone size: many; J gene: TRBJ2-2; CDR3 DNA: TGCAGCGTTGGGCACCGAACGAACACCGGGGAGCTGTTTTTT; CDR3 protein: CSVGHRTNTGELFF
D gene: NA; V gene: TRBV5-1; clone size: many; J gene: TRBJ1-4; CDR3 DNA: TGCGCCAGCAGCTTGGGAGGGAAGGGAGTCGAAAAACTGTTTTTT; CDR3 protein: CASSLGGKGVEKLFF
D gene: TRBD1; V gene: TRBV29-1; clone size: NA; J gene: TRBJ1-3; CDR3 DNA: TGCAGCGTACGTGAGGGGGCTCGAAACACCATATATTTT; CDR3 protein: CSVREGARNTIYF
D gene: TRBD2; V gene: TRBV13; clone size: NA; J gene: TRBJ2-1; CDR3 DNA: TGTGCCAGCAAGCCTCGGGCGATAGCGGGGGAGGGCAACAATGAGCAGTTCTTC; CDR3 protein: CASKPRAIAGEGNNEQFF
D gene: TRBD1; V gene: TRBV12-3/TRBV12-4; clone size: few; J gene: TRBJ1-5; CDR3 DNA: TGTGCCAGCACCACGACAGGGCACCAGCCCCAGCATTTT; CDR3 protein: CASTTTGHQPQHF
D gene: NA; V gene: TRBV6-5; clone size: few; J gene: TRBJ2-5; CDR3 DNA: TGTGCCAGCAGTTTGGGGGGGGCTAGGGGGACCCAGTACTTC; CDR3 protein: CASSLGGARGTQYF
D gene: NA; V gene: TRBV5-1; clone size: many; J gene: TRBJ2-5; CDR3 DNA: TGCGCCAGCAGCTTGGAAGCAGAGACCCAGTACTTC; CDR3 protein: CASSLEAETQYF
D gene: NA; V gene: TRBV28; clone size: NA; J gene: TRBJ1-5; CDR3 DNA: TGTGCCAGCAGCCCTGCGGGGAGTAGCAATCAGCCCCAGCATTTT; CDR3 protein: CASSPAGSSNQPQHF
D gene: TRBD2; V gene: TRBV20-1; clone size: few; J gene: TRBJ2-5; CDR3 DNA: TGCAGTGCTAGAGATCCTGGGCTAGCGGGAGGGCCCTGGAATGTTGACCAAGAGACCCAGTACTTC; CDR3 protein: CSARDPGLAGGPWNVDQETQYF